The 10 T cell receptor beta chains in this list originate from one sample, sequenced in a study of preoperative IRX-2 immunotherapy in early breast cancer. Using immunoSEQ multiplex PCR, the repertoire was profiled, and TCRdb retains in-frame clones only, with some absent. The sample records roughly 10,000 clones, 80% being singletons. Treatment noted: preoperative locoregional IRX-2 cytokine immunotherapy. Sequencing was performed on lymph node tissue, taken before IRX-2 immunotherapy. The receptors here all came from a human donor with breast cancer.

The chain uses TRBV10-3 and TRBJ2-1; 8 positions agree with TRBD2. CDR1 and CDR2 from the germline V gene are ENHRY and SYGVKD. The V and J ends lost 0 bases and 7 bases, in that order; junction bases with no gene match: 8. There are 16 residues in the CDR3. The CDR3 region has the DNA TGTGCCATCAGTGAGTCCCAAGCGGGAGCGTATAATGAGCAGTTCTTC. Its translation: CAISESQAGAYNEQFF.

V usage is TRBV19 and J usage is TRBJ2-6, with D perhaps TRBD2 (6 bases). The ends were cut back, 7 bases at V and 0 bases at J, with 13 bases in the middle. This CDR3 is 16 amino acids long. Germline lookup yields CDR1 LNHDA and CDR2 SQIVND (reference sequence). The DNA for the CDR3 is TGTGCCAGTACTCGAAGGGAGGCCTCTGGGGCCAACGTCCTGACTTTC. The encoded protein is CASTRREASGANVLTF.

V usage is TRBV6-8 and J usage is TRBJ2-2; the D gene is possibly TRBD1 (6 bases). V lost 7 bases and J lost 2, with 14 bases in between. Per the germline V gene, CDR1 is MNHGY and CDR2 is SAAAGT. The length of the CDR3 is 15 residues. CDR3 coding DNA: TGTGCCAGCAATCCCATACAGGGTAACACCGGGGAGCTGTTTTTT. Its translation is CASNPIQGNTGELFF.

This chain links TRBV19 with TRBJ2-1; D is perhaps TRBD1 (6 bases). This CDR3 contains 15 residues. CDR1 is LNHDA and CDR2 is SQIVND in the germline V gene (reference sequence). Trimming removed 1 base at V and 7 bases at J, with 14 bases between. The CDR3 DNA sequence: TGTGCCAGTAGTATAGGCAGGGGTTATTGGAATGAGCAGTTCTTC. This gives the protein CASSIGRGYWNEQFF. Full variable domain (missing parts from reference TRBV19 and TRBJ2-1): DGGITQSPKYLFRKEGQNVTLSCEQNLNHDAMYWYRQDPGQGLRLIYYSQIVNDFQKGDIAEGYSVSREKKESFPLTVTSAQKNPTAFYLCASSIGRGYWNEQFFGPGTRLTVL.

This clone appeared once. This sequence joins TRBV6-8 and TRBJ1-2, with D possibly matching TRBD1 (5 bases). V gave up 5 bases and J gave up 1 base, with 8 bases separating them. Germline values: CDR1 MNHGY, CDR2 SAAAGT. The length of the CDR3 is 13 residues. As DNA, the CDR3 is TGTGCCAGCAGTGGGACGGGTAACTATGGCTACACCTTC. It encodes CASSGTGNYGYTF.

V is TRBV18 and J is TRBJ2-3, with D perhaps TRBD1 (6 bases). The V gene's germline CDR1 is KGHSH and CDR2 LQKENI. Trimming shortened V by 3 bases and J by 5 bases, and 15 bases separated the two germline ends. The CDR3 extends over 15 amino acids. The CDR3 nucleotides are TGTGCCAGCTCACCGGGGGCACCGGCTGGAGATACGCAGTATTTT. Its translation is CASSPGAPAGDTQYF. The full variable domain, with the rest looked up from reference TRBV18 and TRBJ2-3, is NAGVMQNPRHLVRRRGQEARLRCSPMKGHSHVYWYRQLPEEGLKFMVYLQKENIIDESGMPKERFSAEFPKEGPSILRIQQVVRGDSAAYFCASSPGAPAGDTQYFGPGTRLTVL.

The chain uses TRBV19 and TRBJ2-3, with D maybe TRBD2 (6 bases). The V gene lost 3 bases and the J gene lost 2 bases, with 12 bases spanning the gap. From germline, CDR1 is LNHDA and CDR2 SQIVND (reference sequence). The CDR3 has 15 residues. The CDR3 nucleotides read TGTGCCAGTAGTATTGGAGGGAGAGCCACAGATACGCAGTATTTT. This translates into CASSIGGRATDTQYF. The entire variable domain, with the rest obtained from reference TRBV19 and TRBJ2-3, is as follows: DGGITQSPKYLFRKEGQNVTLSCEQNLNHDAMYWYRQDPGQGLRLIYYSQIVNDFQKGDIAEGYSVSREKKESFPLTVTSAQKNPTAFYLCASSIGGRATDTQYFGPGTRLTVL.

The sample holds a few counts of this clone. The CDR3 reads CASSLGGRARPDTQYF. The CDR3 DNA reads TGTGCCAGCAGCTTAGGCGGGAGGGCCAGGCCAGATACGCAGTATTTT. This chain connects TRBV11-3 to TRBJ2-3; the match to TRBD2 covers 9 bases. Germline CDR1 is SGHNT and CDR2 is YENEEA. The trim removed 1 base at V and 4 bases at J, leaving 6 bases unmatched. The CDR3 length is 16 residues.

The J gene is TRBJ1-1, the V gene TRBV10-3; D perhaps matches TRBD1 (5 bases). From germline, CDR1 is ENHRY and CDR2 SYGVKD. V was trimmed by 1 base and J by 10 bases, leaving 10 bases between them. This CDR3 region has 12 residues. CDR3 residues: CAISEFRVAAFF. The CDR3 coding sequence is TGTGCCATCAGTGAGTTCAGGGTGGCAGCTTTCTTT.

The rearrangement uses TRBV28 and TRBJ2-7, with D possibly matching TRBD2 (6 bases). The V end was cut by 4 bases, the J end by 2 bases, with 12 bases between. Germline CDR1 and CDR2: MDHEN and SYDVKM. The CDR3 totals 14 residues. CDR3 DNA sequence: TGTGCCAGCAGTTCGGAGGGGCCTCCCTACGAGCAGTACTTC. This gives the protein CASSSEGPPYEQYF.